One TCR beta chain is described in this entry. Its antigen remains unidentified. The sample belongs to a study of response to subunit inactivated influenza vaccine. TCRdb independently ran MiXCR on the RT-PCR reads; one entry per CDR3 protein. Altogether about 800,000 distinct CDR3 sequences are present, less than 25% being singletons, with the ten largest covering roughly a tenth. This CDR3 has 16 amino acids. Germline V gives CDR1 DFQATT, CDR2 SNEGSKA (reference sequence). The trim removed 3 bases at V and 0 bases at J, leaving 5 bases unmatched. Whole-study results and caveats: Authors suggested few new T cells are recruited by each seasonal influenza vaccination.

The source of this sequence is a man in his forties or fifties who received an inactivated influenza vaccine. The rearrangement joins TRBV20-1 to TRBJ2-3, with 11 bases aligning to TRBD2. The sequencing used PBMCs from blood, collected 4 to 6 days after vaccination. The CDR3 loop is CSASWTSGRSTDTQYF. The DNA of the CDR3 is TGCAGTGCTAGTTGGACTAGCGGGCGAAGCACAGATACGCAGTATTTT.